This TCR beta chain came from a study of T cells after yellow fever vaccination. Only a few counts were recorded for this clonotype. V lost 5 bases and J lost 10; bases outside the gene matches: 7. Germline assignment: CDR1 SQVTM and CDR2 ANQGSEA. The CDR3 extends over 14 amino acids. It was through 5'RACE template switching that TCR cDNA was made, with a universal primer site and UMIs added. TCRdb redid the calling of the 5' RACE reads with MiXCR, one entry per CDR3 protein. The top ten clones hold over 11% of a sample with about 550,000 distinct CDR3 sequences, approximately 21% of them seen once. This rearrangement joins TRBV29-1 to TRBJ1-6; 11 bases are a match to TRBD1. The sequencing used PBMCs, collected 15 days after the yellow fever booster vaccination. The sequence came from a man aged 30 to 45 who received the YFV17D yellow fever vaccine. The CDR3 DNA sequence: TGCAGCGTTAGCTCCGGGACAGGGGGATCACCCCTCCACTTT. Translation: CSVSSGTGGSPLHF.